A selection of T cell receptor beta chains follows, all from one sample in a study of OX40 agonist ivuxolimab in advanced cancers. TCRdb's table, derived via immunoSEQ multiplex PCR, lists solely in-frame clones and lacks some. Of about 42,000 clones in the sample, approximately 90% are singletons; the top ten hold approximately 6%. The sequences come from CD4+ or CD8+ T cells sorted from blood, collected in a trial of the OX40 agonist ivuxolimab. These receptors all come from an adult with an advanced solid tumor such as melanoma, head and neck, liver or kidney cancer. Each CDR3 is given with its conserved first and last residue. The D gene is left open where the match is weak. A clone size is listed for some rows: how often the clone was seen (once, few, many), or a class if it is expanded.

d_gene | j_gene | v_gene | abundance | CDR3aa | CDR3nt
TRBD2 | TRBJ2-3 | TRBV5-6 | few | CASSHPSGRDTQYF | TGTGCCAGCAGCCATCCTAGCGGGAGAGATACGCAGTATTTT
NA | TRBJ1-1 | TRBV5-1 | NA | CASSPGTSGTEAFF | TGCGCCAGCAGCCCAGGGACAAGTGGCACTGAAGCTTTCTTT
NA | TRBJ2-1 | TRBV7-2 | NA | CASSYDWAAGNEQFF | TGTGCCAGCAGCTACGACTGGGCGGCGGGCAATGAGCAGTTCTTC
NA | TRBJ2-4 | TRBV21-1 | NA | CASSRTLASHLAKNIQYF | TGTGCCAGCAGCAGAACCCTAGCGAGCCACCTAGCCAAAAACATTCAGTACTTC
NA | TRBJ2-2 | TRBV19 | NA | CASSVDSGNTGELFF | TGTGCCAGTAGTGTGGATAGCGGGAACACCGGGGAGCTGTTTTTT
NA | TRBJ1-1 | TRBV6-6 | NA | CASSYSGRGTEAFF | TGTGCCAGCAGTTACTCGGGGAGGGGGACTGAAGCTTTCTTT
TRBD2 | TRBJ2-7 | TRBV5-4 | NA | CASSPGLAEGTYEQYF | TGTGCCAGCAGCCCCGGACTAGCGGAAGGGACCTACGAGCAGTACTTC
TRBD1 | TRBJ1-6 | TRBV30 | NA | CAWRGPQGQWDSPLHF | TGTGCCTGGAGGGGTCCTCAGGGACAGTGGGATTCACCCCTCCACTTT
TRBD1 | TRBJ1-3 | TRBV9 | NA | CASSVSGQGGNTIYF | TGTGCCAGCAGCGTATCGGGACAGGGCGGAAACACCATATATTTT
TRBD1 | TRBJ2-7 | TRBV15 | NA | CATSKTGLSVYEQYF | TGTGCCACCAGCAAGACAGGGCTCTCCGTCTACGAGCAGTACTTC
NA | TRBJ1-4 | TRBV7-4 | NA | CARDRGQGQDF | TGTGCCAGGGACCGGGGGCAGGGTCAGGATTTT
NA | TRBJ1-2 | TRBV30 | NA | CAWSVQGWYGYTF | TGTGCCTGGAGTGTACAGGGCTGGTATGGCTACACCTTC
NA | TRBJ1-1 | TRBV11-2 | NA | CASSQGKNTEAFF | TGTGCCAGCAGTCAGGGAAAGAACACTGAAGCTTTCTTT
TRBD2 | TRBJ2-1 | TRBV9 | NA | CASSVAPTGGNNEQFF | TGTGCCAGCAGCGTAGCCCCCACGGGGGGTAACAATGAGCAGTTCTTC
NA | TRBJ2-2 | TRBV5-6 | NA | CASSLAWGQLFF | TGTGCCAGCAGCTTGGCGTGGGGACAACTGTTTTTT